This TCR beta chain was obtained from a study of shared T cell receptors in the human thymus. The CDR3 sequence is 14 residues long. CDR1 and CDR2 (germline): MDHEN, SYDVKM. The ends lost 8 bases at V and 4 bases at J; junction bases unmatched: 9. The protocol was immunoSEQ multiplex PCR, while the TCRdb copy is restricted to in-frame clones and leaves out a portion. The data contain about 660,000 clones, more than 75% of them singletons. These data also featured in a second study, about human thymus T cells.

The TCR was taken from a boy younger than two with a congenital heart defect. The specimen sequenced was thymocytes. The chain recombines TRBV28 with TRBJ1-1; TRBD1 agrees at 8 bases. The CDR3 coding sequence is TGTGCCAGCCGCAAGACCCAGGGGGCCACTGAAGCTTTCTTT. Protein sequence: CASRKTQGATEAFF.